This passage covers 16 T cell receptor beta chains from one sample sequenced in a study of long-term antiretroviral therapy in people with HIV. Investigators performed immunoSEQ version v3.0 at survey level. Measured with immunoSEQ multiplex PCR; TCRdb has only the in-frame clones, and not every one. Of about 28,000 clones listed, more than 80% are singletons. This specimen was unsorted PBMCs, taken 0.3 years after starting antiretroviral therapy. The receptors stem from a middle-aged man with HIV.

DNA of the CDR3: TGTGCCAGCAGTGAATTTGGTGTGGTAGAGACCCAGTACTTC. It codes for CASSEFGVVETQYF. The chain carries TRBV6-1 and TRBJ2-5; no firm D call. CDR1 and CDR2 from the germline V gene are MNHNS and SASEGT. V was shortened by 2 bases and J by 4 bases, with 11 bases between the two germline ends. The CDR3 extends over 14 amino acids.

This clone was seen only a few times. The rearrangement links TRBV4-1 to TRBJ1-2; D remains unclear. The V end lost 1 base, the J end lost 0 bases, and 9 bases lay between the germline ends. This CDR3 comprises 15 residues. The germline V gene encodes CDR1 MGHRA and CDR2 YSYEKL. The CDR3 coding sequence is TGCGCCAGCAGCCAAGTAGCAGCTTCTAACTATGGCTACACCTTC. It yields the protein CASSQVAASNYGYTF.

This clone has a handful of counts. The chain couples TRBV7-2 to TRBJ1-5; 7 bases are a match to TRBD1. The CDR3 extends over 17 amino acids. The V gene's germline CDR1 is SGHTA and CDR2 FQGNSA. V gave up 5 bases and J gave up 0 bases; unmatched junction bases: 10. CDR3 nucleotide sequence: TGTGCCAGCAGCCCTGACAGGGTGTCGATTAGCAATCAGCCCCAGCATTTT. Protein sequence: CASSPDRVSISNQPQHF.

V is TRBV7-2 and J is TRBJ1-5; D gene unclear. The CDR3 length is 13 residues. Germline V lookup: CDR1 SGHTA, CDR2 FQGNSA. V gave up 3 bases and J gave up 5 bases, with 8 bases separating them. CDR3 DNA sequence: TGTGCCAGCAGCTTCCCACCTGATCAGCCCCAGCATTTT. The encoded protein is CASSFPPDQPQHF.

This clone has just a few counts. This chain joins TRBV2 and TRBJ1-5; D is uncertain. Trimming removed 3 bases at V and 10 bases at J, with 13 bases between. Germline V CDR1 and CDR2: SNHLY, FYNNEI. The CDR3 has 13 residues. The DNA of the CDR3 is TGTGCCAGCAGTGAGAGCCCATTCGAACCCCAGCATTTT. It yields the protein CASSESPFEPQHF. Full variable domain (rest looked up from reference TRBV2 and TRBJ1-5): EPEVTQTPSHQVTQMGQEVILRCVPISNHLYFYWYRQILGQKVEFLVSFYNNEISEKSEIFDDQFSVERPDGSNFTLKIRSTKLEDSAMYFCASSESPFEPQHFGDGTRLSIL.

J is TRBJ2-5 and V is TRBV4-2, with 9 positions matching TRBD2. CDR3 length: 20 residues. V shed 3 bases, J shed 1 base, and the junction held 18 bases outside the gene matches. From germline, CDR1 is LGHNA and CDR2 YNFKEQ. CDR3 sequence reads: CASSHPEVRAGGPPQETQYF. The CDR3 DNA follows: TGTGCCAGCAGCCATCCCGAAGTTCGCGCGGGGGGGCCCCCCCAAGAGACCCAGTACTTC.

The rearrangement links TRBV5-1 to TRBJ1-2; 10 nucleotides line up with TRBD1. The CDR3 has 14 amino acids. Trimming took 3 bases from V and 10 from J; bases not matched to a gene: 9. Germline CDR1 SGHRS, CDR2 YFSETQ. CDR3 sequence (DNA): TGCGCCAGCAGCTCGGCCGGGACAGGGGTTCCCTACACCTTC. Translation: CASSSAGTGVPYTF.

The rearrangement links TRBV27 to TRBJ2-7; D assignment may be TRBD1 or TRBD2 (5 bases each). This CDR3 region has 13 residues. Trimming took off 0 bases at V and 5 bases at J, with 8 bases between the two ends. Germline values: CDR1 MNHEY, CDR2 SMNVEV (reference sequence). For the CDR3, the DNA is TGTGCCAGCAGTTTATCGAGGGGTGACGAGCAGTACTTC. This codes for CASSLSRGDEQYF.

The V call is TRBV10-1, the J call TRBJ2-5; D is perhaps TRBD1 (6 bases). V lost 8 bases to trimming and J lost 7 bases, with 14 bases between them. Germline V gene data show CDR1 as WNHNN and CDR2 as SYGVQD (reference sequence). This CDR3 contains 12 residues. Here the CDR3 DNA reads TGCGCCAGCTCAGGACAGAGCGGGACCCAGTACTTC. Translated, it gives CASSGQSGTQYF.

The table lists this clone with a count of one. This rearrangement joins TRBV7-9 to TRBJ1-3, with unresolved D. Trimming took 0 bases from V and 0 from J, leaving 15 bases between them. The CDR3 totals 18 residues. From germline, CDR1 is SEHNR and CDR2 FQNEAQ (reference sequence). CDR3 residues: CASSLAIGPASSGNTIYF. CDR3 nucleotides: TGTGCCAGCAGCTTAGCAATCGGCCCAGCAAGCTCTGGAAACACCATATATTTT.

The CDR3 DNA reads as TGCGCCAGCAGCTCGGATCGGGGAATAAGGCAGTATTTT. Its translation: CASSSDRGIRQYF. The chain is built from TRBV5-1 and TRBJ2-3; TRBD2 might be the D (5 bases). Trimming took off 3 bases at V and 11 bases at J, with 16 bases between the two ends. The V gene's germline CDR1 is SGHRS and CDR2 YFSETQ. CDR3 length: 13 residues.

This chain uses TRBV27 with TRBJ2-1, with 8 positions matching TRBD2. Germline V gene sequence: CDR1 MNHEY, CDR2 SMNVEV (reference sequence). The CDR3 is made up of 15 amino acids. J lost 7 bases, V lost 2 bases, and 7 bases had no gene match. The CDR3 sequence: CASSLIAGSRNEQFF. Here the CDR3 DNA reads TGTGCCAGCAGTTTAATAGCGGGGAGTAGGAATGAGCAGTTCTTC.

This clone was observed a few times. The rearrangement uses TRBV28 and TRBJ1-5; D unresolved. V shed 7 bases and J shed 2 bases, with 12 bases lying between them. This CDR3 contains 14 residues. Germline CDR1 and CDR2: MDHEN and SYDVKM. DNA for the CDR3: TGTGCCAGCATCCCCGCAGGTCGCAATCAGCCCCAGCATTTT. Translation gives CASIPAGRNQPQHF.

The genes are TRBV27 and TRBJ1-1; no firm D call. The CDR3 is 12 residues long. The germline gives CDR1 MNHEY, CDR2 SMNVEV (reference sequence). Trimming took 6 bases from V and 5 from J, leaving 10 bases between them. In nucleotides, the CDR3 is TGTGCCAGCAGGCGTCTTGGAACTGAAGCTTTCTTT. Its protein is CASRRLGTEAFF.

This clone appeared a single time. The V and J genes are TRBV7-8 and TRBJ2-3; possible D gene TRBD2, 5 bases. This CDR3 has 15 amino acids. V was clipped by 1 base and J by 3 bases, with 11 bases between them. The germline gives CDR1 SGHVS, CDR2 FQNEAQ. The CDR3 DNA reads TGTGCCAGCAGCTTAGGGCTAGCAGTTACAGATACGCAGTATTTT. Residues: CASSLGLAVTDTQYF. The whole variable domain, filled in from reference TRBV7-8 and TRBJ2-3, reads GAGVSQSPRYKVAKRGQDVALRCDPISGHVSLFWYQQALGQGPEFLTYFQNEAQLDKSGLPSDRFFAERPEGSVSTLKIQRTQQEDSAVYLCASSLGLAVTDTQYFGPGTRLTVL.

The chain couples TRBV7-2 to TRBJ1-2; TRBD1 aligns across 10 bases. The V and J ends lost 0 bases and 7 bases, in that order; junction bases with no gene match: 5. This CDR3 has 15 residues. CDR1 and CDR2 from the germline V gene are SGHTA and FQGNSA. The CDR3 sequence: CASSLARTGGLGYTF. CDR3 DNA sequence: TGTGCCAGCAGCTTAGCGCGGACAGGGGGTCTTGGCTACACCTTC.